The 27 T cell receptor beta chains below all came from one sample that was sequenced in a study of blood T cell repertoires in COVID-19. Repertoires were generated with immunoSEQ multiplex PCR, while TCRdb's copy carries only in-frame clones and drops some. The sample lists 250,000 to 350,000 clones, about 86% occurring once. The sample consisted of peripheral blood. These receptors were collected from a woman aged 25 to 39 who had recovered from COVID-19.

CDR3 sequence: CASSMGGTSYEQYF. CDR3 DNA: TGTGCCAGTAGTATGGGGGGGACGTCCTACGAGCAGTACTTC. The chain uses TRBV19 and TRBJ2-7; TRBD2 matches 7 bases. Germline V CDR1 and CDR2: LNHDA, SQIVND (reference sequence). V was pared by 3 bases and J by 1 base, with 3 bases of the junction left unmatched. CDR3 length equals 14 residues.

V gene TRBV9 combines with J gene TRBJ2-5; 9 nucleotides line up with TRBD2. V lost 0 bases, J lost 4 bases, and 13 bases stayed unmatched. The germline CDR1 and CDR2 sequences are SGDLS and YYNGEE. This CDR3 is 18 amino acids long. CDR3 region: CASSVEGAGGSYGETQYF. CDR3 DNA sequence: TGTGCCAGCAGCGTAGAAGGGGCGGGAGGGAGTTATGGAGAGACCCAGTACTTC.

The chain employs TRBV20-1 and TRBJ2-7; 7 positions agree with TRBD2. CDR3 length: 14 residues. CDR1 and CDR2 from the germline V gene are DFQATT and SNEGSKA (reference sequence). Germline trimming cut 3 bases from V and 2 bases from J; bases unmatched to any gene: 7. The CDR3 reads CSASGPGLTYEQYF. The CDR3 DNA sequence: TGCAGTGCTAGTGGACCGGGACTAACCTACGAGCAGTACTTC.

The CDR3 DNA reads TGCGCCAGCAGGCTAGTTTCTACCGGGACACACACTGAAGCTTTCTTT. This gives the protein CASRLVSTGTHTEAFF. The V gene is TRBV4-1, the J gene TRBJ1-1; a possible D gene is TRBD1 (6 bases). The CDR3 contains 16 residues. The germline V gene encodes CDR1 MGHRA and CDR2 YSYEKL. V was cut by 6 bases and J by 3 bases, with 20 bases left in between.

The rearrangement uses TRBV27 and TRBJ2-3, with a weak D call TRBD1 (5 bases). Trimming shortened V by 6 bases and J by 2 bases, and 12 bases separated the two germline ends. This CDR3 is 14 amino acids long. Per the germline V gene, CDR1 is MNHEY and CDR2 is SMNVEV (reference sequence). CDR3 amino acids: CASRVTGSTDTQYF. The DNA of the CDR3 is TGTGCCAGCAGAGTAACAGGCTCCACAGATACGCAGTATTTT.

Details on this clone: Other nucleotide sequences from this sample produce the same CDR3. The chain couples TRBV18 to TRBJ1-1, with TRBD1 matching 8 bases. Trimming took 3 bases from V and 0 from J; bases not matched to a gene: 3. Germline V gene data show CDR1 as KGHSH and CDR2 as LQKENI. This CDR3 is 15 amino acids long. The CDR3 loop is CASSPGTGLNTEAFF. The DNA of the CDR3 is TGTGCCAGCTCACCGGGGACAGGCTTGAACACTGAAGCTTTCTTT.

The chain carries TRBV7-3 and TRBJ2-1; D uncertain. The V and J ends lost 0 bases and 6 bases respectively, with 9 bases between them. CDR3 size: 14 residues. In germline, CDR1 is SGHTA, CDR2 FQGTGA. The CDR3 reads CASSLTPSVNEQFF. Written as DNA, the CDR3 is TGTGCCAGCAGCTTAACGCCCTCAGTCAATGAGCAGTTCTTC. The whole variable domain, remainder taken from reference TRBV7-3 and TRBJ2-1, is GAGVSQTPSNKVTEKGKYVELRCDPISGHTALYWYRQSLGQGPEFLIYFQGTGAADDSGLPNDRFFAVRPEGSVSTLKIQRTERGDSAVYLCASSLTPSVNEQFFGPGTRLTVL.

The chain employs TRBV7-2 and TRBJ2-5, with 7 bases lining up with TRBD1. This CDR3 region has 14 residues. Per the germline V gene, CDR1 is SGHTA and CDR2 is FQGNSA. The trim removed 2 bases at V and 2 bases at J, leaving 2 bases unmatched. The CDR3 region has the DNA TGTGCCAGCAGCTTATTACAGGGGCAAGAGACCCAGTACTTC. This translates into CASSLLQGQETQYF.

Only one count was recorded for this clone. The chain recombines TRBV5-1 with TRBJ2-3; D remains unclear. The germline gives CDR1 SGHRS, CDR2 YFSETQ. V shed 0 bases and J shed 5 bases, with 4 bases lying between them. The CDR3 is made up of 12 amino acids. The CDR3 DNA sequence: TGCGCCAGCAGCTTGGAGCGAGATACGCAGTATTTT. Translated: CASSLERDTQYF. Combining the CDR3 with reference TRBV5-1 and TRBJ2-3 gives the whole variable domain KAGVTQTPRYLIKTRGQQVTLSCSPISGHRSVSWYQQTPGQGLQFLFEYFSETQRNKGNFPGRFSGRQFSNSRSEMNVSTLELGDSALYLCASSLERDTQYFGPGTRLTVL.

This clone was recorded once. The CDR3 DNA sequence: TGTGCCAGCAGCCTACTAGTTGGTGAGCAGTTCTTC. Residues: CASSLLVGEQFF. The chain couples TRBV3-1 (or the pseudogene TRBV3-2) to TRBJ2-1; TRBD2 might be the D (5 bases). This CDR3 is built from 12 residues. The V gene lost 4 bases and the J gene lost 9 bases, with 10 bases spanning the gap. Germline V CDR1 and CDR2: LGHDT, YNNKEL (reference sequence).

The gene calls are TRBV4-3 and TRBJ2-5; no clear D. Trimming cost V 0 bases and J 5 bases, with 7 bases left between them. The CDR3 has 13 residues. Per germline, CDR1 LGHNA and CDR2 YSLEER. CDR3 residues: CASSQDRWETQYF. CDR3 DNA sequence: TGCGCCAGCAGCCAAGATCGGTGGGAGACCCAGTACTTC.

This chain connects TRBV27 to TRBJ1-2, with 7 bases aligning to TRBD1. This CDR3 contains 13 residues. V shed 6 bases, J shed 7 bases, and the junction held 8 bases outside the gene matches. Looked up from germline, CDR1 is MNHEY and CDR2 is SMNVEV (reference sequence). The CDR3 sequence: CASSPDRVGGYTF. The DNA for the CDR3 is TGTGCCAGCAGCCCAGACAGGGTGGGTGGCTACACCTTC.

The V gene is TRBV5-4, the J gene TRBJ2-7; 8 nucleotides line up with TRBD1. J lost 6 bases, V lost 4 bases, and 12 bases had no gene match. Looked up from germline, CDR1 is SGHNT and CDR2 is YYREEE (reference sequence). This CDR3 is 15 amino acids long. CDR3 region: CASSPAGTGVREQYF. The CDR3 DNA follows: TGTGCCAGCAGCCCAGCCGGGACAGGCGTTCGCGAGCAGTACTTC. Complete variable domain (other parts from reference TRBV5-4 and TRBJ2-7): ETGVTQSPTHLIKTRGQQVTLRCSSQSGHNTVSWYQQALGQGPQFIFQYYREEENGRGNFPPRFSGLQFPNYSSELNVNALELDDSALYLCASSPAGTGVREQYFGPGTRLTVT.

The chain links TRBV24-1 to TRBJ2-2; 8 bases are shared with TRBD2. With 3 bases clipped from V and 7 bases from J, the junction kept 12 bases outside the gene matches. Germline V gene data show CDR1 as KGHDR and CDR2 as SFDVKD. This CDR3 comprises 17 residues. CDR3 nucleotides: TGTGCCACCAGTGATACCAAGCGGGAGATATTGGGCGGGGAGCTGTTTTTT. Protein: CATSDTKREILGGELFF.

This clone was detected a few times. The V gene is TRBV6-5, the J gene TRBJ2-7; D is undetermined. This CDR3 is built from 13 residues. CDR1 and CDR2 (germline): MNHEY, SVGAGI. V was pared by 2 bases and J by 0 bases, with 5 bases between. CDR3 sequence (DNA): TGTGCCAGCAGTTACAGGAGCTCCTACGAGCAGTACTTC. It yields the protein CASSYRSSYEQYF.

J is TRBJ1-1 and V is TRBV12-3 or TRBV12-4; D unresolved. The CDR3 loop spans 12 amino acids. The V end lost 5 bases, the J end lost 1 base, and 5 bases lay between the germline ends. The CDR3 loop reads CASSPSNTEAFF. CDR3 in DNA: TGTGCCAGCAGTCCCTCGAACACTGAAGCTTTCTTT.

The chain is built from TRBV9 and TRBJ2-1; a weak D match, TRBD2 (6 bases). The CDR3 has 13 amino acids. The germline gives CDR1 SGDLS, CDR2 YYNGEE. V gave up 4 bases and J gave up 8 bases, with 13 bases separating them. CDR3 loop: CASSLEGRDEQFF. The CDR3 nucleotides read TGTGCCAGCAGCTTGGAGGGTCGCGATGAGCAGTTCTTC. The whole variable domain, filled in from reference TRBV9 and TRBJ2-1, reads DSGVTQTPKHLITATGQRVTLRCSPRSGDLSVYWYQQSLDQGLQFLIQYYNGEERAKGNILERFSAQQFPDLHSELNLSSLELGDSALYFCASSLEGRDEQFFGPGTRLTVL.

The chain couples TRBV7-9 to TRBJ2-7; 7 nucleotides line up with TRBD1. CDR3 length: 15 residues. The ends lost 4 bases at V and 0 bases at J; junction bases unmatched: 6. Germline CDR1 SEHNR, CDR2 FQNEAQ (reference sequence). In nucleotides, the CDR3 is TGTGCCAGCAGCTCCAGGGGGTTCGGCTCCTACGAGCAGTACTTC. Translated: CASSSRGFGSYEQYF.

This clone occurred a few times. CDR3 bases: TGTGCCAGCAGAATGGACAGCTCTGGGGCCAACGTCCTGACTTTC. It translates to CASRMDSSGANVLTF. This chain joins TRBV5-4 and TRBJ2-6, with a tentative D call TRBD1 (6 bases). The CDR3 is made up of 15 amino acids. V lost 5 bases, J lost 0 bases, and 9 bases lay in between. The germline gives CDR1 SGHNT, CDR2 YYREEE (reference sequence). Looking up the rest from reference TRBV5-4 and TRBJ2-6 gives the full variable domain: ETGVTQSPTHLIKTRGQQVTLRCSSQSGHNTVSWYQQALGQGPQFIFQYYREEENGRGNFPPRFSGLQFPNYSSELNVNALELDDSALYLCASRMDSSGANVLTFGAGSRLTVL.

CDR3 nucleotide sequence: TGTGCCAGTAGTCCCGTCAGTAGCGGTTACTCCTACAATGAGCAGTTCTTC. This gives the protein CASSPVSSGYSYNEQFF. The J gene is TRBJ2-1, the V gene TRBV19; D is possibly TRBD2 (6 bases). The V gene lost 5 bases and the J gene lost 0 bases, with 17 bases spanning the gap. Germline-derived CDR1 and CDR2 are LNHDA and SQIVND (reference sequence). The CDR3 spans 17 residues.

The rearrangement links TRBV6-5 to TRBJ2-5; a weak D match, TRBD2 (6 bases). CDR3 length: 15 residues. Trimming took off 5 bases at V and 4 bases at J, with 17 bases between the two ends. Germline loops: CDR1 MNHEY, CDR2 SVGAGI. DNA of the CDR3: TGTGCCAGCAGTAACCCCCTCAGCGGGCTAGAGACCCAGTACTTC. Translated: CASSNPLSGLETQYF.

V gene TRBV28 combines with J gene TRBJ2-5; 8 bases are a match to TRBD1. Germline loops: CDR1 MDHEN, CDR2 SYDVKM. After removal of 0 bases from V and 5 bases from J, the junction contained 5 bases not matched to a gene. The CDR3 length is 15 residues. This CDR3 is CASSLWGRGQETQYF. CDR3 DNA: TGTGCCAGCAGTTTATGGGGCAGGGGGCAGGAGACCCAGTACTTC.

The gene calls are TRBV4-1 and TRBJ2-7; D unclear. There are 19 residues in the CDR3. Germline CDR1 reads MGHRA; CDR2 reads YSYEKL. V lost 4 bases and J 2 bases, leaving 27 bases between the germline ends. Here the CDR3 reads CASSPSVPPGREIAYEQYF. As DNA, the CDR3 is TGCGCCAGCAGCCCTTCTGTCCCCCCCGGTAGAGAAATTGCCTACGAGCAGTACTTC.

J is TRBJ2-7 and V is TRBV4-3; no clear D. The V end was cut by 5 bases, the J end by 0 bases, with 11 bases between. CDR1 and CDR2 (germline): LGHNA, YSLEER. CDR3 length: 14 residues. CDR3 nucleotides: TGCGCCAGCAGCTACCAGCGAGACTCCTACGAGCAGTACTTC. Amino acids: CASSYQRDSYEQYF.

The rearrangement links TRBV11-1 to TRBJ2-1; 9 bases fit TRBD2. There are 14 residues in the CDR3. CDR1 SGHAT and CDR2 FQDESV come from the germline V gene (reference sequence). Trimming took 8 bases from V and 7 from J; bases not matched to a gene: 9. CDR3 coding DNA: TGTGCCAGCGCCTGGGGCGGGAGGGAGAATGAGCAGTTCTTC. It yields the protein CASAWGGRENEQFF.

A single count supports this clone. This sequence joins TRBV27 and TRBJ2-1; 14 positions agree with TRBD2. The CDR3 is 18 amino acids. J was trimmed by 4 bases and V by 3 bases; bases with no gene match: 8. Per the germline V gene, CDR1 is MNHEY and CDR2 is SMNVEV (reference sequence). The CDR3 sequence is CASSFGTSGSRGYNEQFF. DNA of the CDR3: TGTGCCAGCAGTTTCGGGACTAGCGGGAGTCGAGGGTACAATGAGCAGTTCTTC.

This clone has just one count. The J gene is TRBJ1-4, the V gene TRBV19; 8 nucleotides agree with TRBD1. CDR1 is LNHDA and CDR2 is SQIVND in the germline V gene (reference sequence). The CDR3 runs to 15 residues. V lost 1 base, J lost 4 bases, and 2 bases stayed unmatched. DNA of the CDR3: TGTGCCAGTAGTATAGCGACAGGGGTTAATGAAAAACTGTTTTTT. Translation gives CASSIATGVNEKLFF.